These 27 T cell receptor beta chains came from one sample sequenced in a study of post-analysis software for immune sequencing data. Built from TCR beta cDNA, the libraries had unique molecular identifiers in them. TCRdb analysed the PCR reads with MiXCR anew, one entry per CDR3 protein. The data contain roughly 400,000 distinct CDR3 sequences, more than 30% of them singletons. Their antigens are not known. Points from the study as a whole: With TRBV5-6, TRBV5-1 and TRBV20-1 included, about 5 TRBV segments were more frequent in patients than in controls.

Material: blood. Every receptor here comes from a girl aged 2 to 9 with multiple sclerosis.

The chain carries TRBV23-1 and TRBJ2-5, with a possible D match to TRBD2 (6 bases). TRBV23-1 is placed among ORFs of uncertain function. The CDR3 is made up of 17 amino acids. V was cut by 3 bases and J by 5 bases, with 22 bases left in between. CDR3 coding DNA: TGCGCCAGCAGTCAGGGTGGGACTCTAGAGCTGAGGGAGACCCAGTACTTC. Residues: CASSQGGTLELRETQYF.

This clonotype came up once. The chain recombines TRBV6-1 with TRBJ2-1, with a weak D call TRBD2 (7 bases). The CDR3 extends over 16 amino acids. The germline V gene has CDR1 MNHNS and CDR2 SASEGT. V dropped 7 bases and J dropped 9 bases, with 25 bases sitting between them. Here the CDR3 reads CASTATRGPHLGEQFF. The DNA for the CDR3 is TGTGCCAGCACAGCTACGCGGGGGCCCCATTTAGGTGAGCAGTTCTTC.

V and J are TRBV29-1 and TRBJ2-3; a weak D match, TRBD1 (6 bases). Germline CDR1 is SQVTM and CDR2 is ANQGSEA. This CDR3 comprises 18 residues. V was shortened by 0 bases and J by 3 bases, with 22 bases between the two germline ends. The DNA for the CDR3 is TGCAGCGTTGAAGATCCCCTGAACAGGGTGGTATCGACAGATACGCAGTATTTT. Residues: CSVEDPLNRVVSTDTQYF.

This clonotype was counted a few times. The V gene is TRBV2, the J gene TRBJ2-7, with 12 bases fitting TRBD2. V lost 6 bases, J lost 4 bases, and 4 bases stayed unmatched. The CDR3 runs 14 residues. Germline V gene sequence: CDR1 SNHLY, CDR2 FYNNEI. The CDR3 DNA reads as TGTGCCAGCAGGCTAGCGGGGGGGTGGTACGAGCAGTACTTC. This encodes CASRLAGGWYEQYF.

This clonotype occurred a few times. V is TRBV7-2 and J is TRBJ2-7, with a tentative D call TRBD2 (6 bases). Germline V CDR1 and CDR2: SGHTA, FQGNSA. This CDR3 has 16 residues. Trimming stripped 0 bases from V and 2 bases from J, with 14 bases between. CDR3 region: CASSLAGGVGAYEQYF. Here the CDR3 DNA reads TGTGCCAGCAGCTTAGCTGGCGGGGTAGGGGCCTACGAGCAGTACTTC.

In regard to this clonotype: A read error may account for a junction end that differs from germline. This chain links TRBV5-8 with TRBJ2-7, with 8 bases matching TRBD1. Germline V lookup: CDR1 SGHTS, CDR2 YDEGEE. This CDR3 spans 14 amino acids. The CDR3 DNA follows: TGTGCCAGCAGCCGGACAGGGTCCTCCTACGGGCAGTACTTC. Translating it yields CASSRTGSSYGQYF.

The chain uses TRBV5-1 and TRBJ2-4, with 7 bases aligning to TRBD2. CDR3 size: 17 residues. Germline CDR1 SGHRS, CDR2 YFSETQ. V lost 0 bases, J lost 1 base, and 7 bases stayed unmatched. CDR3 sequence (DNA): TGCGCCAGCAGCTTGGCCGGGACTACCTCTGCCAAAAACATTCAGTACTTC. Its protein is CASSLAGTTSAKNIQYF.

The chain has TRBV7-2 and TRBJ2-5, with 11 bases aligning to TRBD2. Germline values: CDR1 SGHTA, CDR2 FQGNSA. The ends lost 4 bases at V and 3 bases at J; junction bases unmatched: 4. The CDR3 length is 15 residues. The chain's CDR3 is CASSSPTSGEETQYF. In DNA, the CDR3 is TGTGCCAGCAGCTCACCGACTAGCGGGGAAGAGACCCAGTACTTC. Full variable domain (remainder filled in from reference TRBV7-2 and TRBJ2-5): GAGVSQSPSNKVTEKGKDVELRCDPISGHTALYWYRQSLGQGLEFLIYFQGNSAPDKSGLPSDRFSAERTGGSVSTLTIQRTQQEDSAVYLCASSSPTSGEETQYFGPGTRLLVL.

The chain uses TRBV5-1 and TRBJ2-7; 7 nucleotides line up with TRBD1. The J call may be in error: the DNA end matches TRBJ2-4 better. This CDR3 is built from 16 residues. The V gene's germline CDR1 is SGHRS and CDR2 YFSETQ. Here the CDR3 reads CASSLDPTGDGNIQYF. The CDR3 DNA follows: TGCGCCAGCAGCTTGGACCCCACAGGGGATGGAAACATTCAGTACTTC.

The J gene is TRBJ2-7, the V gene TRBV20-1, with 8 bases fitting TRBD2. The DNA end favors TRBJ2-5, so the J call may be wrong. The CDR3 runs 14 residues. CDR1 and CDR2 from the germline V gene are DFQATT and SNEGSKA (reference sequence). The CDR3 spells CSATGGEPQETQYF. The DNA of the CDR3 is TGCAGTGCAACCGGGGGGGAACCACAAGAGACCCAGTACTTC.

This chain uses TRBV5-1 with TRBJ2-6, with D unclear. In germline, CDR1 is SGHRS, CDR2 YFSETQ. The CDR3 extends over 15 amino acids. V was pared by 4 bases and J by 0 bases, with 8 bases between. For the CDR3, the DNA is TGCGCCAGCAGCGTTCGACCCTCTGGGGCCAACGTCCTGACTTTC. Its protein is CASSVRPSGANVLTF.

This clonotype was observed a few times. The V and J genes are TRBV6-6 and TRBJ2-1; 8 bases fit TRBD1. The CDR3 is made up of 16 amino acids. V lost 5 bases to trimming and J lost 7 bases; unmatched junction nucleotides: 13. Germline V gene lookup returns CDR1 MNHNY and CDR2 SVGAGI (reference sequence). CDR3 in amino acids: CASSTDRVKGRNEQFF. CDR3 nucleotides: TGTGCCAGCAGTACGGACAGGGTCAAAGGGCGGAATGAGCAGTTCTTC.

This clonotype was seen a handful of times. The chain combines TRBV6-8 with TRBJ2-1, with 7 bases matching TRBD2. Looked up from germline, CDR1 is MNHGY and CDR2 is SAAAGT. CDR3 size: 15 residues. The V and J ends lost 4 bases and 4 bases, in that order; junction bases with no gene match: 7. CDR3 DNA: TGTGCCAGCAGTTCTGGCGGTAGCGGGTACAATGAGCAGTTCTTC. It codes for CASSSGGSGYNEQFF.

The chain carries TRBV5-1 and TRBJ2-7; either TRBD1 or TRBD2 may supply D (5 bases each). There are 14 residues in the CDR3. Trimming took 4 bases from V and 10 from J, leaving 21 bases between them. The germline gives CDR1 SGHRS, CDR2 YFSETQ. The CDR3 nucleotides read TGCGCCAGCAGCCCTTCATCGGGGCTCTGCGAACAGTACTTC. Translated: CASSPSSGLCEQYF.

This clonotype came up a few times. The rearrangement uses TRBV7-2 and TRBJ2-3; TRBD1 or TRBD2 may be the D gene (5 bases each). Trimming stripped 6 bases from V and 7 bases from J, with 17 bases between. Germline CDR1 SGHTA, CDR2 FQGNSA. The CDR3 spans 14 residues. The CDR3 DNA is TGTGCCAGCAGTACTTCACAACCGGGGCATACGCAGTATTTT. Translating it yields CASSTSQPGHTQYF.

The chain carries TRBV7-9 and TRBJ1-6, with no clear D. The CDR3 runs 16 residues. Germline values: CDR1 SEHNR, CDR2 FQNEAQ (reference sequence). The V end was cut by 5 bases, the J end by 7 bases, with 18 bases between. Written as DNA, the CDR3 is TGTGCCAGCAGCCGATCGACTACGACGGGGAATTCACCCCTCCACTTT. It encodes CASSRSTTTGNSPLHF.

This sequence joins TRBV4-1 and TRBJ2-1; 10 bases map to TRBD1. Germline CDR1 is MGHRA and CDR2 is YSYEKL. J lost 6 bases, V lost 4 bases, and 9 bases had no gene match. The CDR3 spans 16 residues. The CDR3 sequence is CASSPEPGQGFNEQFF. DNA of the CDR3: TGCGCCAGCAGCCCGGAACCGGGACAGGGGTTCAATGAGCAGTTCTTC.

The CDR3 reads CASSLQGQALSPLHF. As DNA, the CDR3 is TGTGCCAGCAGTTTACAGGGACAGGCCCTTTCACCCCTCCACTTT. The rearrangement uses TRBV12-3 or TRBV12-4 and TRBJ1-6; 8 positions agree with TRBD1. The CDR3 is 15 residues long. V was clipped by 2 bases and J by 9 bases; unmatched bases: 6.

The gene calls are TRBV4-2 and TRBJ2-6; 7 bases fit TRBD1. CDR3 size: 19 residues. V lost 0 bases, J lost 0 bases, and 8 bases stayed unmatched. Germline CDR1 LGHNA, CDR2 YNFKEQ. The CDR3 is CASSQETGTESSGANVLTF. CDR3 nucleotides: TGTGCCAGCAGCCAAGAGACCGGGACAGAGAGCTCTGGGGCCAACGTCCTGACTTTC.

V usage is TRBV29-1 and J usage is TRBJ2-1; 9 nucleotides line up with TRBD2. Germline loops: CDR1 SQVTM, CDR2 ANQGSEA. The CDR3 is made up of 14 amino acids. After removal of 8 bases from V and 4 bases from J, the junction contained 9 bases not matched to a gene. This chain's CDR3 is CSTSSGTGYNEQFF. CDR3 in DNA: TGCAGCACGTCTAGCGGGACGGGTTACAATGAGCAGTTCTTC.

This clonotype was detected a few times. The chain carries TRBV4-1 and TRBJ2-7; 12 bases are shared with TRBD2. Germline CDR1 is MGHRA and CDR2 is YSYEKL. This CDR3 contains 18 residues. V gave up 6 bases and J gave up 0 bases; unmatched junction bases: 12. Here the CDR3 reads CASSPGLAGQLSSYEQYF. The CDR3 DNA reads TGCGCCAGCAGTCCGGGACTAGCGGGCCAGCTGAGCTCCTACGAGCAGTACTTC.

The genes are TRBV12-3 or TRBV12-4 and TRBJ2-3; 9 positions match TRBD2. V dropped 3 bases and J dropped 5; count of bases not matched to a gene: 6. The CDR3 contains 15 residues. CDR3 nucleotides: TGTGCCAGCAGTTTGGCGGGGGGGCGGAGAGATACGCAGTATTTT. Translating gives CASSLAGGRRDTQYF.

This clonotype was counted a few times. The gene calls are TRBV29-1 and TRBJ2-7, with D perhaps given as TRBD1 or TRBD2 (5 bases each). Germline CDR1 is SQVTM and CDR2 is ANQGSEA. Trimming pared 2 bases from V and 3 bases from J, leaving 17 bases between. The CDR3 covers 15 residues. The CDR3 is CSVEIGPGPRYEQYF. The CDR3 DNA follows: TGCAGCGTTGAAATCGGTCCGGGGCCCCGCTACGAGCAGTACTTC.

About this clonotype itself: Sequence at one end of the junction differs from germline and may be a read error. The V gene is TRBV20-1, the J gene TRBJ1-4, with TRBD1 as a possible D gene (5 bases). The length of the CDR3 is 15 residues. CDR1 DFQATT and CDR2 SNEGSKA come from the germline V gene (reference sequence). CDR3 sequence reads: CSARDPAGAGEKPFF. As DNA, the CDR3 is TGCAGTGCTAGAGATCCGGCCGGCGCGGGGGAAAAACCGTTTTTT.

This clonotype was seen more than once but under ten times. The gene calls are TRBV18 and TRBJ2-3, with TRBD1 matching over 11 bases. Looked up from germline, CDR1 is KGHSH and CDR2 is LQKENI. With 3 bases clipped from V and 9 bases from J, the junction kept 8 bases outside the gene matches. The CDR3 extends over 15 amino acids. CDR3 protein: CASSPDRGLAQTQYF. In DNA, the CDR3 is TGTGCCAGCTCACCGGACAGGGGGCTAGCACAGACGCAGTATTTT.

The DNA for the CDR3 is TGCAGTGCGCCAAGGCTAGCGGGGGCCACAGATACGCAGTATTTT. Translated, it gives CSAPRLAGATDTQYF. This chain connects TRBV20-1 to TRBJ2-3, with 10 nucleotides matching TRBD2. V lost 6 bases and J lost 2; bases outside the gene matches: 8. The CDR3 consists of 15 residues. Germline CDR1 and CDR2: DFQATT and SNEGSKA (reference sequence).

Points on this clonotype: A read error may account for a junction end that differs from germline. The rearrangement uses TRBV7-9 and TRBJ2-4, with 7 bases aligning to TRBD1. The J call may be faulty, since TRBJ2-7 better matches the DNA end. CDR3 size: 14 residues. Germline V lookup: CDR1 SEHNR, CDR2 FQNEAQ (reference sequence). Here the CDR3 DNA reads TGTGCCAGCAGCTTAAGGGACAGTTCCTGCGAGCAGTACTTC. Its protein product is CASSLRDSSCEQYF.